Below, one T cell receptor (beta chain) is given with its context. The CDR3 spans 16 residues. The junction had 4 bases not matched to a gene; V was cut back by 0 bases and J by 3 bases. The germline CDR1 and CDR2 sequences are SGDLS and YYNGEE. This entry comes from a study of cytotoxic CD8 clonotypes in ibrutinib-treated CLL. Across the whole study: For this cohort, patients were ten to twelve relapsed/refractory and about 16 treatment-naive, while under 18 were IGHV unmutated.

Here immunoSEQ multiplex PCR was the method, and the copy in TCRdb shows in-frame clones only, minus some. The sample yields 160,000 or so clones, approximately 80% seen once. Genomic DNA in a quantity of 1.5 to 2 micrograms was derived from cryopreserved PBMCs for TCR beta libraries. The sample in question was PBMCs, obtained after 24 months of ibrutinib treatment. The source is a human donor with chronic lymphocytic leukemia. The chain links TRBV9 to TRBJ2-1; 9 bases are a match to TRBD2. The CDR3 DNA sequence: TGTGCCAGCAGCGTAGAGGCGGGAGGGCGCTACAATGAGCAGTTCTTC. Protein product: CASSVEAGGRYNEQFF.